This T cell receptor beta chain was sequenced during a study of blood T cells in healthy people across ages. Looked up from germline, CDR1 is SQVTM and CDR2 is ANQGSEA. The CDR3 consists of 14 residues. The authors ran a second PCR of about 6 to 12 cycles using a sample-barcoded 5' primer and a J-beta primer mix. TCRdb called the 5' RACE reads again in MiXCR, with one record for every CDR3 protein. The sample lists around 1,000,000 distinct CDR3 sequences; under 30% were seen once. Study outcomes and limitations: The donors' CMV status was not determined, possibly confounding changes in expanded clonotypes.

As concerns this clonotype: Antigen: not known.

This sample also appeared in a second study, on T cells of mothers and their children.

The V and J genes are TRBV29-1 and TRBJ2-7; D is perhaps TRBD1 or TRBD2 (5 bases each). Judging by the DNA end, TRBJ2-5 fits better; the J call may be wrong. Input material: blood. The TCR originated in a girl aged 2-10 years in good health. The CDR3 reads CSVDRTSRGETQYF. The DNA for the CDR3 is TGCAGCGTTGATCGGACCTCGAGGGGAGAGACCCAGTACTTC.